The entry below gives a single T cell receptor beta chain sequence along with its context. It has no known antigen specificity. No base quality information exists; no much larger clone differs at one position. The sample is drawn from a study of CD8+ T cells in alopecia areata (dated by TCRdb to the late 2010s). General notes on the study: High-throughput TCRbeta sequencing was used to examine T cell clonal expansion in alopecia areata in both the C3H/HeJ mouse model and human patients. On the human side, TCRbeta sequencing was run on scalp tissue and on sorted CD4+ and CD8+ peripheral blood T cells from healthy controls and from alopecia areata patients with either patchy or totalis/universalis disease. Scalp clonality was compared across normal scalp (n=4), patchy alopecia areata scalp (n=8), and alopecia totalis/universalis scalp (n=8). The RNA source kit depended on sample type: the PAXgene miRNA kit for fixed scalp, the miRNeasy kit for PBMCs, and the RNeasy kit for mouse skin. Amplification of TCRbeta CDR3 regions was done by immunoSEQ multiplex PCR using 35 Vbeta forward primers and 13 Jbeta reverse primers. Here is what the overall study found, with its caveats: TCR sequences shared between patients were less clear than in mice, possibly partly because of HLA diversity in the patient population. Higher clonality and more expanded CD8+ clones were observed in lesional scalp than in normal scalp, particularly in alopecia totalis/universalis, a finding suggestive of antigenic drive. Resident alphabeta T cells in normal human skin are also sequenced, complicating scalp TCR repertoire analysis, unlike mouse skin dominated by gammadelta T cells.

Per the germline V gene (reference sequence), MNHNY is the CDR1 and SVGAGI is the CDR2. Its CDR3 holds 16 amino acids, cysteine through phenylalanine. The DNA shown is the 48-base CDR3, in frame from base 1. A distance of 22 bases separates the germline ends of V and J, which lose 7 bases and 4 bases respectively. After PBMCs were isolated by density centrifugation and stained for CD3, CD4 and CD8, a FACSAria was used to sort CD4+ and CD8+ T cells. Unaffected controls provided scalp biopsies and blood samples. Receptor amplification or capture employed the immunoSEQ multiplex PCR assay. To provide template for TCR sequencing, every sample had RNA extracted and reverse transcribed into cDNA. First-strand cDNA was synthesized with SuperScript III using a 2:1 mix of oligo-dT and random hexamers. A synthetic immune receptor repertoire was used to gauge amplification bias, and whatever bias remained was removed computationally. The original pipeline was this. After raw reads were preprocessed to remove errors, the CDR3 was defined following IMGT conventions as running from the conserved cysteine to phenylalanine. Clonality was computed by normalizing Shannon entropy by log2 of the number of productive unique TCRs and subtracting the result from 1. CD4 or CD8 identity of scalp clones was inferred by cross-referencing scalp TCRbeta sequences with sorted blood CD4 and CD8 repertoires. The immuneACCESS repertoire file appears here via TCRdb, limited to in-frame rearrangements. These files lack a portion of the clones; in checked studies, under half of the deficit traces to unresolved V genes, and the cause of the others is not known. V and J calls and clone size are those listed in that table; D and trimming were worked out from the DNA. The sample table lists about 99,000 clones, around 60% of them with a count of one. The ten largest clonotypes hold roughly 8.8% of the sample.

This chain joins TRBV6-6 to TRBJ2-5; the D gene is perhaps TRBD2, on 7 matching bases. The clonotype comes from a human donor in good health. Material for sequencing was CD4+ T cells sorted from blood. The DNA reads TGTGCCAGCAAGTTCACGGGGGGCGCTAAGGGAGAGACCCAGTACTTC. It translates to CASKFTGGAKGETQYF.